This T cell receptor beta chain originates from a study of cytomegalovirus exposure and HLA in healthy donors. Across the whole study: Earlier findings included more than 95 million unique TCR beta sequences obtained from roughly 200 million T cells.

Study-level points and caveats: Later analysis revealed greater clonal expansion in HLA-associated TCR beta chains than in equally common others. It was only CMV serostatus that was available as immune exposure information.

The V and J ends lost 4 bases and 3 bases, in that order; junction bases with no gene match: 2. Germline V CDR1 and CDR2: MDHEN, SYDVKM. The CDR3 runs 13 residues. Both 60 Vbeta primers and 13 Jbeta primers went into the PCR. Under the authors' procedure: Later, an analysis found about 80 million unique TCR beta chains, and 8.5 million to 12 million of these were shared. Sequencing was performed with immunoSEQ multiplex PCR; in TCRdb, only in-frame clones are kept and a portion is missing. V and J calls and clone size are copied from that table; D and trimming were computed from the DNA. The repertoire has about 180,000 clones, 76% of them found once; the top ten carry about 2.5%. In the case of this clone: The antigen is undetermined.

The chain joins TRBV28 to TRBJ2-7; 8 positions match TRBD1. This TCR came from a woman in her 30s in good health and CMV-seropositive. Sequencing was carried out using PBMCs. This CDR3 is CASSWTGNYEQYF. CDR3 bases: TGTGCCAGCAGTTGGACAGGGAACTACGAGCAGTACTTC. Based on the CDR3 plus reference TRBV28 and TRBJ2-7, the full variable domain is DVKVTQSSRYLVKRTGEKVFLECVQDMDHENMFWYRQDPGLGLRLIYFSYDVKMKEKGDIPEGYSVSREKKERFSLILESASTNQTSMYLCASSWTGNYEQYFGPGTRLTVT.